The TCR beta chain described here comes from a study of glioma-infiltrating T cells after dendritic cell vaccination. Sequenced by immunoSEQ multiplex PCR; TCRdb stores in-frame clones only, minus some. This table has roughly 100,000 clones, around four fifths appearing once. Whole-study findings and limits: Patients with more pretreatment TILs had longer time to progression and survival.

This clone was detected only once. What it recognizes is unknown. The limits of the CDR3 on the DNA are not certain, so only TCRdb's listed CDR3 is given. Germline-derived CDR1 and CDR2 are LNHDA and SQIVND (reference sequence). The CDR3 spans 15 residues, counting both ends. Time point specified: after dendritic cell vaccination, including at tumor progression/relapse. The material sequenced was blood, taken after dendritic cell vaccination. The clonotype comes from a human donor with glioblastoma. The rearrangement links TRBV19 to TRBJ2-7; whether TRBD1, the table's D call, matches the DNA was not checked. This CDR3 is CASRAGQGPLYEQYF.